This TCR beta chain came from a study of blood T cells in healthy people across ages. Trimming stripped 0 bases from V and 3 bases from J, with 9 bases between. The V gene's germline CDR1 is ENHRY and CDR2 SYGVKD. This CDR3 is built from 14 residues. Russia was home to the donors, healthy Caucasian individuals aged roughly 6 to 100. Study-level results: Because sorting was not performed, PBMCs prevented conclusive naive versus antigen-experienced comparison. It was the long-lived donors that had more naive CD4+ cells and higher diversity than aged donors.

As concerns this clonotype: Its antigen is unidentified.

The use of a sample-barcoded 5' primer and a J-beta primer mix characterized a second PCR of roughly 6 to 11 cycles. TCRdb independently ran MiXCR on the 5' RACE reads; one entry per CDR3 protein. The sample includes 980,000 or so distinct CDR3 sequences, around 46% of them seen just once. The chain employs TRBV10-3 and TRBJ2-7; maybe TRBD1 (5 bases). The sequenced sample was blood. The sequence was obtained from a man younger than 40 in good health. CDR3 coding DNA: TGTGCCATCAGTGAGTCAGGGGTGCGCTACGAGCAGTACTTC. This codes for CAISESGVRYEQYF.